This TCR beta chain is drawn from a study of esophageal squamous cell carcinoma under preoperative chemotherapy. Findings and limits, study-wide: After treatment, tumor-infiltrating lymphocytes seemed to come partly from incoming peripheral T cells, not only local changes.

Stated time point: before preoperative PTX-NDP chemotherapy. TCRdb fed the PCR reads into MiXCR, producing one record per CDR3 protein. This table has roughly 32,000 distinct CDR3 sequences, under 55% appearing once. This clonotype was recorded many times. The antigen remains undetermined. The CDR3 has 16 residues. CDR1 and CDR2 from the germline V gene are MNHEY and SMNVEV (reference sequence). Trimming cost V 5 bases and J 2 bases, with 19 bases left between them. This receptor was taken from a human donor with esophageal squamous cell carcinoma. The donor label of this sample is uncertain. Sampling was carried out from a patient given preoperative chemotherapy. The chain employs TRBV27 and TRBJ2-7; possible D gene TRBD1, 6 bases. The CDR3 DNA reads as TGTGCCAGCAGTCCCTCGCAACAGGGTCGGGCCTACGAGCAGTACTTC. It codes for CASSPSQQGRAYEQYF.